Below are 20 T cell receptor beta chains sequenced from a single sample in a study of neoadjuvant anti-PD-1 for oral cavity cancer (dated by TCRdb to 2020 to 2023). The library was obtained by the immunoSEQ multiplex PCR assay. TCRdb limited this immuneACCESS table to in-frame rearrangements with V and J called. A share of clones is missing; checked studies link under half to unresolved V genes, and the rest is unexplained. Recorded for this sample are about 68,000 clones; approximately 84% of them occurred a single time. Clones ranked in the top ten supply nearly 3.5% of the sample. The time point label of this sample denotes: after neoadjuvant nivolumab, at surgical resection. The material was PBMCs, obtained after nivolumab (anti-PD-1) treatment. The receptors originated from a person aged 40 to 85 with oral cavity squamous cell carcinoma.

V gene TRBV14 combines with J gene TRBJ2-1; D unclear. Germline V lookup: CDR1 SGHDN, CDR2 FVKESK. The CDR3 contains 19 residues. Trimming left V 0 bases short and J 8 bases short, with 26 bases between. CDR3 bases: TGTGCCAGCAGCCAAGAAATTAGGAGTCCGCCCCTTCGCCTCTATGAGCAGTTCTTC. Amino acid sequence: CASSQEIRSPPLRLYEQFF. The full variable domain, rest sourced from reference TRBV14 and TRBJ2-1, is EAGVTQFPSHSVIEKGQTVTLRCDPISGHDNLYWYRRVMGKEIKFLLHFVKESKQDESGMPNNRFLAERTGGTYSTLKVQPAELEDSGVYFCASSQEIRSPPLRLYEQFFGPGTRLTVL.

This clone appeared once. The chain combines TRBV6-6 with TRBJ1-4; D might be TRBD1 (6 bases). V was pared by 2 bases and J by 5 bases, with 12 bases between. The CDR3 spans 15 residues. Germline V gene sequence: CDR1 MNHNY, CDR2 SVGAGI (reference sequence). As DNA, the CDR3 is TGTGCCAGCAGTTACCGCCCCCAGGGGAATGAAAAACTGTTTTTT. It is translated as CASSYRPQGNEKLFF.

The sample holds one count of this clone. The rearrangement links TRBV30 to TRBJ2-7; D may be TRBD1 or TRBD2 (6 bases each). The CDR3 covers 15 residues. V lost 1 base and J lost 4, with 17 bases in between. Per germline, CDR1 GTSNPN and CDR2 SVGIG (reference sequence). DNA for the CDR3: TGTGCCTGGAGTGCCCCCTCCGGGGGCGGTTACGAGCAGTACTTC. Translated, it gives CAWSAPSGGGYEQYF.

This chain joins TRBV10-2 and TRBJ1-3; the D gene is possibly TRBD1 (6 bases). Trimming stripped 3 bases from V and 4 bases from J, with 10 bases between. CDR3 size: 14 residues. Germline assignment: CDR1 WSHSY and CDR2 SAAADI. CDR3 DNA: TGCGCCAGCAGTGAACAGGGATCCGGAAACACCATATATTTT. Translation: CASSEQGSGNTIYF.

The chain joins TRBV6-4 to TRBJ2-3, with 11 bases lining up with TRBD2. Germline V gene lookup returns CDR1 MRHNA and CDR2 SNTAGT. The J segment lost 2 bases and the V segment lost 7 bases, leaving 5 bases of the junction unmatched. This CDR3 is 15 amino acids long. CDR3 nucleotides: TGTGCCAGCAAGACTAGCGGGATAGCCACAGATACGCAGTATTTT. It is translated as CASKTSGIATDTQYF.

The V call is TRBV5-4, the J call TRBJ2-3; 7 bases map to TRBD2. With V trimmed by 0 bases and J by 6 bases, 1 base remained unmatched. Germline CDR1 SGHNT, CDR2 YYREEE (reference sequence). The CDR3 has 13 amino acids. The CDR3 here is CASSLAGGDTQYF. The CDR3 DNA is TGTGCCAGCAGCTTGGCCGGGGGGGATACGCAGTATTTT.

The CDR3 nucleotides are TGTGCCAGCACGGGACAGGGCCCCGGGGAGCTGTTTTTT. This gives the protein CASTGQGPGELFF. The chain uses TRBV28 and TRBJ2-2, with 9 bases lining up with TRBD1. The V and J ends lost 7 bases and 6 bases, in that order; junction bases with no gene match: 3. This CDR3 is built from 13 residues. Germline lookup yields CDR1 MDHEN and CDR2 SYDVKM.

The chain links TRBV30 to TRBJ1-2; D is unresolved. V was clipped by 4 bases and J by 8 bases, with 11 bases between them. Germline CDR1 GTSNPN, CDR2 SVGIG (reference sequence). The CDR3 is 11 amino acids. The CDR3 nucleotides read TGTGCCTGGACCCTGGGATCCGGCTACACCTTC. The encoded protein is CAWTLGSGYTF.

The chain uses TRBV29-1 and TRBJ2-3, with D possibly matching TRBD1 (5 bases). V dropped 4 bases and J dropped 1 base, with 6 bases sitting between them. This CDR3 is built from 12 residues. Germline CDR1 SQVTM, CDR2 ANQGSEA. The CDR3 bases are TGCAGCGTTGGCAGGGGCACAGATACGCAGTATTTT. Protein product: CSVGRGTDTQYF.

The gene calls are TRBV2 and TRBJ2-2; TRBD2 matches 8 bases. V was clipped by 8 bases and J by 5 bases; unmatched bases: 7. This CDR3 is built from 14 residues. Germline loops: CDR1 SNHLY, CDR2 FYNNEI. The CDR3 loop is CASGAGLGTGELFF. The CDR3 DNA reads as TGTGCCAGCGGGGCGGGACTAGGTACCGGGGAGCTGTTTTTT.

V and J are TRBV9 and TRBJ1-3, with D perhaps matching TRBD1 (5 bases). The CDR3 sequence is 15 residues long. Deletions cut 4 bases from V and 0 bases from J, with 11 bases between. The V gene's germline CDR1 is SGDLS and CDR2 YYNGEE. The DNA for the CDR3 is TGTGCCAGCAGCCCTCGGGGGTTCTCTGGAAACACCATATATTTT. It encodes CASSPRGFSGNTIYF.

The chain couples TRBV6-1 to TRBJ2-7, with D possibly matching TRBD1 (6 bases). Trimming shortened V by 6 bases and J by 2 bases, and 11 bases separated the two germline ends. CDR1 is MNHNS, CDR2 SASEGT, per germline. CDR3 size: 13 residues. The CDR3 sequence: CASRARGTYEQYF. The CDR3 DNA reads TGTGCCAGCAGAGCCAGGGGAACCTACGAGCAGTACTTC.

The rearrangement joins TRBV6-6 to TRBJ2-7; 9 bases are a match to TRBD2. This CDR3 is 14 amino acids long. V dropped 5 bases and J dropped 5; count of bases not matched to a gene: 7. CDR1 and CDR2 from the germline V gene are MNHNY and SVGAGI (reference sequence). The CDR3 DNA follows: TGTGCCAGCAGTGAGAGACTAGCGGCTGACGAGCAGTACTTC. Translation: CASSERLAADEQYF.

CDR3: CASSQDNREKLFF. CDR3 DNA: TGTGCCAGCAGCCAAGATAACCGGGAAAAACTGTTTTTT. This sequence joins TRBV4-2 and TRBJ1-4; no clear D. The germline V gene has CDR1 LGHNA and CDR2 YNFKEQ. V lost 0 bases and J lost 8, with 7 bases in between. CDR3 length: 13 residues.

The chain combines TRBV11-3 with TRBJ2-7; 14 bases line up with TRBD2. The ends lost 5 bases at V and 7 bases at J; junction bases unmatched: 7. The CDR3 has 15 amino acids. The germline CDR1 and CDR2 sequences are SGHNT and YENEEA. CDR3 DNA sequence: TGTGCCAGCAGCCCGGGACTAGCGGGAGTAACAGAGCAGTACTTC. Its protein is CASSPGLAGVTEQYF.

In DNA, the CDR3 is TGTGCCAGCAGCTTAAACGGGGGAAGCACTGAAGCTTTCTTT. Amino acids: CASSLNGGSTEAFF. This chain links TRBV11-3 with TRBJ1-1; D is possibly TRBD1 (5 bases). This CDR3 has 14 amino acids. Germline-derived CDR1 and CDR2 are SGHNT and YENEEA. V was shortened by 2 bases and J by 4 bases, with 11 bases between the two germline ends.

CDR3 amino acids: CASSLNRGSTEAFF. Here the CDR3 DNA reads TGTGCCAGCAGCCTTAATAGGGGTAGCACTGAAGCTTTCTTT. The genes are TRBV11-1 and TRBJ1-1; D perhaps matches TRBD1 (5 bases). This CDR3 has 14 residues. Looked up from germline, CDR1 is SGHAT and CDR2 is FQDESV (reference sequence). V lost 5 bases to trimming and J lost 4 bases, with 14 bases between them.

CDR3 coding DNA: TGTGCCAGCAGTGACAACCCAGATGAAGCTTTCTTT. Protein product: CASSDNPDEAFF. The V gene is TRBV6-1, the J gene TRBJ1-1; D unresolved. V lost 3 bases to trimming and J lost 7 bases, with 9 bases between them. CDR3 size: 12 residues. The germline gives CDR1 MNHNS, CDR2 SASEGT.

The chain uses TRBV6-5 and TRBJ2-2, with TRBD1 matching over 9 bases. V was pared by 6 bases and J by 6 bases, with 5 bases of the junction left unmatched. Germline CDR1 reads MNHEY; CDR2 reads SVGAGI. The CDR3 sequence is 14 residues long. CDR3 amino acids: CASRQQGAAGELFF. CDR3 nucleotides: TGTGCCAGCAGGCAACAGGGGGCGGCCGGGGAGCTGTTTTTT.

V is TRBV6-6 and J is TRBJ1-5; D unclear. The CDR3 is made up of 14 amino acids. Germline CDR1 is MNHNY and CDR2 is SVGAGI (reference sequence). Trimming stripped 7 bases from V and 7 bases from J, with 17 bases between. The CDR3 region is CASTEDGEHQPQHF. The CDR3 DNA reads as TGTGCCAGCACCGAGGACGGGGAACACCAGCCCCAGCATTTT.